This TCR beta chain was recovered during a study of CD8 T cells in Susac syndrome. Findings and limits, study-wide: As acknowledged by the study, its TCR sequencing and HLA analysis included a relatively small number of individuals.

Germline CDR1 SGDLS, CDR2 YYNGEE. V was clipped by 3 bases and J by 0 bases, with 9 bases between them. CDR3 length equals 14 residues. Reverse transcription of roughly 0.5 to 1 ug RNA was carried out with random hexamers. Multiplex PCR with immunoSEQ amplified the TCR beta CDR3 across 54 Vbeta and 13 Jbeta. TCRdb re-analysed the immunoSEQ multiplex PCR reads in MiXCR, keeping a single row per CDR3 protein. The table includes about 210,000 distinct CDR3 sequences, about 95% detected once. Regarding this clonotype: What it binds is unknown.

The authors sequenced TCR beta from blood CD8+ and CD4+ T cells. The authors negatively isolated CD8+ and CD4+ T cells and FACS-enriched TEMRA cells. Input material: CD4+ T cells from PBMCs. The V and J genes are TRBV9 and TRBJ1-2, with unresolved D. The receptor comes from a human donor with multiple sclerosis. CDR3 sequence reads: CASSGGSANYGYTF. The CDR3 DNA reads as TGTGCCAGCAGCGGGGGTTCAGCTAACTATGGCTACACCTTC.